The 21 T cell receptor beta chains presented below share a single source sample, sequenced in a study of shared clonotypes between healthy human individuals. Generated by immunoSEQ multiplex PCR, the TCRdb table keeps only in-frame clones and is missing some. This table holds a few million clones, 95% found once. Sample: naive CD4+ T cells sorted from blood. Subset indicated: CD45RA+ positively selected. The receptor source for this set is a young man in good health.

The rearrangement links TRBV2 to TRBJ2-1; unclear D gene. CDR1 is SNHLY, CDR2 FYNNEI, per germline. This CDR3 has 13 residues. The V end was cut by 0 bases, the J end by 2 bases, with 2 bases between. CDR3 DNA sequence: TGTGCCAGCAGTGAAGCGGCCTACAATGAGCAGTTCTTC. Amino acid sequence: CASSEAAYNEQFF.

In its sample, this clone was seen once. The gene calls are TRBV7-9 and TRBJ2-4; D not resolved. CDR1 is SEHNR and CDR2 is FQNEAQ in the germline V gene (reference sequence). This CDR3 region has 11 residues. V was shortened by 1 base and J by 8 bases, with 3 bases between the two germline ends. The CDR3 reads CASSLVDIQYF. The CDR3 nucleotides read TGTGCCAGCAGCTTAGTGGACATTCAGTACTTC. Together with reference TRBV7-9 and TRBJ2-4, the CDR3 gives the full variable domain: DTGVSQNPRHKITKRGQNVTFRCDPISEHNRLYWYRQTLGQGPEFLTYFQNEAQLEKSRLLSDRFSAERPKGSFSTLEIQRTEQGDSAMYLCASSLVDIQYFGAGTRLSVL.

J is TRBJ2-1 and V is TRBV7-2, with D perhaps matching TRBD1 or TRBD2 (5 bases each). Trimming took off 3 bases at V and 6 bases at J, with 15 bases between the two ends. Germline CDR1 SGHTA, CDR2 FQGNSA. CDR3 length: 15 residues. CDR3 amino acids: CASSLQPPGTNEQFF. CDR3 nucleotides: TGTGCCAGCAGCTTGCAACCACCCGGGACCAATGAGCAGTTCTTC. The whole variable domain, remainder taken from reference TRBV7-2 and TRBJ2-1, is GAGVSQSPSNKVTEKGKDVELRCDPISGHTALYWYRQSLGQGLEFLIYFQGNSAPDKSGLPSDRFSAERTGGSVSTLTIQRTQQEDSAVYLCASSLQPPGTNEQFFGPGTRLTVL.

For this clone: Other nucleotide sequences from this sample produce the same CDR3. The V call is TRBV5-1, the J call TRBJ1-5; no clear D. The V and J ends lost 0 bases and 3 bases respectively, with 7 bases between them. CDR1 is SGHRS, CDR2 YFSETQ, per germline. This CDR3 region has 14 residues. The CDR3 nucleotides read TGCGCCAGCAGCTTGGACAGCTCCAATCAGCCCCAGCATTTT. The encoded protein is CASSLDSSNQPQHF.

The chain carries TRBV7-2 and TRBJ1-2; no clear D. With 0 bases removed from V and 8 bases from J, the gap between germline ends came to 13 bases. CDR3 length: 14 residues. CDR1 is SGHTA, CDR2 FQGNSA, per germline. CDR3 amino acids: CASSLATKLGGYTF. The CDR3 coding sequence is TGTGCCAGCAGCTTAGCGACCAAGTTGGGCGGCTACACCTTC.

This rearrangement joins TRBV28 to TRBJ2-5, with 8 bases that match TRBD2. The V and J ends lost 6 bases and 3 bases, in that order; junction bases with no gene match: 0. The V gene's germline CDR1 is MDHEN and CDR2 SYDVKM. CDR3 length: 12 residues. The CDR3 DNA reads as TGTGCCAGCAGAGCGGGAGAAGAGACCCAGTACTTC. It is translated as CASRAGEETQYF.

On this clone: Additional DNA sequences in this sample encode the identical CDR3. V gene TRBV19 combines with J gene TRBJ2-7; 8 positions agree with TRBD1. The CDR3 sequence is 14 residues long. The germline V gene has CDR1 LNHDA and CDR2 SQIVND (reference sequence). V gave up 1 base and J gave up 4 bases; unmatched junction bases: 3. The CDR3 loop reads CASSIGTGRYEQYF. The CDR3 DNA follows: TGTGCCAGTAGTATAGGGACAGGGAGATACGAGCAGTACTTC.

This chain links TRBV5-4 with TRBJ2-5, with 13 bases aligning to TRBD2. Germline assignment: CDR1 SGHNT and CDR2 YYREEE (reference sequence). The CDR3 consists of 16 residues. V lost 0 bases to trimming and J lost 5 bases; unmatched junction nucleotides: 4. The CDR3 spells CASSLGGLAGSETQYF. The CDR3 region has the DNA TGTGCCAGCAGCTTGGGGGGACTAGCGGGGTCGGAGACCCAGTACTTC.

Only a few counts were recorded for this clone. The V gene is TRBV28, the J gene TRBJ2-4; weak D call: TRBD2 (6 bases). Germline V CDR1 and CDR2: MDHEN, SYDVKM. Trimming took 6 bases from V and 12 from J, leaving 15 bases between them. This CDR3 contains 12 residues. CDR3 nucleotides: TGTGCCAGCAGCTGGAGGGGAAGCAATCAGTACTTC. It is translated as CASSWRGSNQYF.

This rearrangement joins TRBV9 to TRBJ2-3; 7 positions agree with TRBD2. The V gene's germline CDR1 is SGDLS and CDR2 YYNGEE. This CDR3 has 15 residues. Losses at the gene ends were 1 base for V and 6 bases for J; bases not matched to a gene: 8. CDR3 in DNA: TGTGCCAGCAGCGTATTTGGGCGGGGAGGGGATACGCAGTATTTT. This gives the protein CASSVFGRGGDTQYF. The whole variable domain, remainder taken from reference TRBV9 and TRBJ2-3, is DSGVTQTPKHLITATGQRVTLRCSPRSGDLSVYWYQQSLDQGLQFLIQYYNGEERAKGNILERFSAQQFPDLHSELNLSSLELGDSALYFCASSVFGRGGDTQYFGPGTRLTVL.

The chain joins TRBV25-1 to TRBJ1-1; D gene ambiguous. From germline, CDR1 is MGHDK and CDR2 SYGVNS. The CDR3 length is 13 residues. Trimming left V 6 bases short and J 4 bases short, with 12 bases between. CDR3 nucleotide sequence: TGTGCCAGCAGCGCCGACTTGTCCACTGAAGCTTTCTTT. It encodes CASSADLSTEAFF. Filled out from reference TRBV25-1 and TRBJ1-1, the complete variable domain reads EADIYQTPRYLVIGTGKKITLECSQTMGHDKMYWYQQDPGMELHLIHYSYGVNSTEKGDLSSESTVSRIRTEHFPLTLESARPSHTSQYLCASSADLSTEAFFGQGTRLTVV.

The rearrangement joins TRBV7-2 to TRBJ2-1, with D perhaps matching TRBD2 (5 bases). The CDR3 runs to 12 residues. Germline V gene lookup returns CDR1 SGHTA and CDR2 FQGNSA. V dropped 1 base and J dropped 13 bases, with 11 bases sitting between them. Here the CDR3 reads CASSLDWLAQFF. The CDR3, as DNA: TGTGCCAGCAGCTTAGACTGGCTAGCTCAGTTCTTC. The full variable domain, rest sourced from reference TRBV7-2 and TRBJ2-1, is GAGVSQSPSNKVTEKGKDVELRCDPISGHTALYWYRQSLGQGLEFLIYFQGNSAPDKSGLPSDRFSAERTGGSVSTLTIQRTQQEDSAVYLCASSLDWLAQFFGPGTRLTVL.

The V gene is TRBV5-8, the J gene TRBJ2-1; 8 bases match TRBD2. Germline-derived CDR1 and CDR2 are SGHTS and YDEGEE. V gave up 2 bases and J gave up 0 bases; unmatched junction bases: 1. The CDR3 covers 15 residues. The CDR3 sequence: CASSFLAGSYNEQFF. For the CDR3, the DNA is TGTGCCAGCAGCTTTCTAGCGGGCTCCTACAATGAGCAGTTCTTC. The variable domain in full, with the rest retrieved from reference TRBV5-8 and TRBJ2-1, is EAGVTQSPTHLIKTRGQQATLRCSPISGHTSVYWYQQALGLGLQFLLWYDEGEERNRGNFPPRFSGRQFPNYSSELNVNALELEDSALYLCASSFLAGSYNEQFFGPGTRLTVL.

The V and J genes are TRBV7-8 and TRBJ2-2, with TRBD2 identical over 8 bases. The CDR3 runs to 15 residues. Looked up from germline, CDR1 is SGHVS and CDR2 is FQNEAQ. V lost 5 bases, J lost 4 bases, and 6 bases stayed unmatched. CDR3 in amino acids: CASSQRRGATGELFF. DNA for the CDR3: TGTGCCAGCAGCCAACGGCGGGGGGCCACCGGGGAGCTGTTTTTT.

This chain connects TRBV11-3 to TRBJ2-7; TRBD1 aligns across 7 bases. J was trimmed by 7 bases and V by 5 bases; bases with no gene match: 11. The CDR3 covers 14 residues. Germline lookup yields CDR1 SGHNT and CDR2 YENEEA. Written as DNA, the CDR3 is TGTGCCAGCAGCCAGGACAGGACCACGGGTGAGCAGTACTTC. Residues: CASSQDRTTGEQYF. Together with reference TRBV11-3 and TRBJ2-7, the CDR3 gives the full variable domain: EAGVVQSPRYKIIEKKQPVAFWCNPISGHNTLYWYLQNLGQGPELLIRYENEEAVDDSQLPKDRFSAERLKGVDSTLKIQPAELGDSAVYLCASSQDRTTGEQYFGPGTRLTVT.

This chain links TRBV28 with TRBJ1-5; D unresolved. V lost 6 bases, J lost 0 bases, and 12 bases lay in between. In germline, CDR1 is MDHEN, CDR2 SYDVKM. The CDR3 is 15 residues long. The CDR3 DNA sequence: TGTGCCAGCAGCCCGCGTCCGGGTAGCAATCAGCCCCAGCATTTT. Its translation is CASSPRPGSNQPQHF.

V usage is TRBV18 and J usage is TRBJ1-1, with 11 bases matching TRBD1. This CDR3 region has 17 residues. Germline V gene lookup returns CDR1 KGHSH and CDR2 LQKENI. V lost 2 bases, J lost 5 bases, and 10 bases stayed unmatched. The CDR3 sequence: CASSPLGQGAVRTEAFF. The CDR3 DNA reads as TGTGCCAGCTCACCATTAGGACAGGGGGCAGTCCGAACTGAAGCTTTCTTT.

This CDR3 is CSVGPRTGGYEQYF. The CDR3 nucleotides read TGCAGCGTTGGCCCTCGGACAGGGGGGTACGAGCAGTACTTC. The genes are TRBV29-1 and TRBJ2-7; 10 nucleotides line up with TRBD1. This CDR3 comprises 14 residues. The ends lost 4 bases at V and 4 bases at J; junction bases unmatched: 7. Germline V gives CDR1 SQVTM, CDR2 ANQGSEA.

This rearrangement joins TRBV18 to TRBJ2-3, with D unclear. The length of the CDR3 is 13 residues. Germline values: CDR1 KGHSH, CDR2 LQKENI. V was cut by 2 bases and J by 6 bases, with 9 bases left in between. In nucleotides, the CDR3 is TGTGCCAGCTCACCAATAGAATCCGATACGCAGTATTTT. Residues: CASSPIESDTQYF.

V is TRBV5-4 and J is TRBJ2-3; TRBD2 aligns across 9 bases. V gave up 2 bases and J gave up 0 bases; unmatched junction bases: 10. Germline V CDR1 and CDR2: SGHNT, YYREEE (reference sequence). The CDR3 contains 18 residues. The CDR3 DNA sequence: TGTGCCAGCAGCTTTAGGCTAGCGGGGACCGCTAGCACAGATACGCAGTATTTT. This gives the protein CASSFRLAGTASTDTQYF.

V gene TRBV10-1 combines with J gene TRBJ2-1, with D perhaps TRBD1 (5 bases). V was shortened by 3 bases and J by 15 bases, with 24 bases between the two germline ends. Germline V lookup: CDR1 WNHNN, CDR2 SYGVQD (reference sequence). The CDR3 contains 15 residues. CDR3 DNA: TGCGCCAGCAGTGAAGTCGCGTCAGGGCAGGGTCACTTGTTCTTC. This sequence encodes CASSEVASGQGHLFF.